These 32 T cell receptor beta chains were all obtained from the same sample, sequenced in a study of T cells in localized non-small cell lung cancer. Generated by immunoSEQ multiplex PCR, the TCRdb table keeps only in-frame clones and is missing some. The sample carries several thousand clones, roughly 91% recorded once. This specimen was peripheral blood, taken before any cancer treatment. The source of these receptors is an older female donor with stage II squamous cell lung carcinoma.

The count of this clone is one. The CDR3, as DNA: TGTGCCAGCACCGGAGGGACCGGGGAGCTGTTTTTT. Its protein is CASTGGTGELFF. V and J are TRBV11-2 and TRBJ2-2; the D gene is possibly TRBD2 (6 bases). The length of the CDR3 is 12 residues. The germline gives CDR1 SGHAT, CDR2 FQNNGV. Trimming left V 7 bases short and J 5 bases short, with 8 bases between.

This sequence joins TRBV5-1 and TRBJ1-5; D ambiguous. The germline V gene has CDR1 SGHRS and CDR2 YFSETQ. V was trimmed by 0 bases and J by 6 bases, leaving 13 bases between them. This CDR3 has 15 residues. The CDR3 bases are TGCGCCAGCAGCTTGGAGTCGGGCTCTGGTCAGCCCCAGCATTTT. Translating it yields CASSLESGSGQPQHF.

This chain connects TRBV6-5 to TRBJ2-3, with TRBD1 matching over 7 bases. Trimming removed 6 bases from V and 3 bases from J; junction bases left unmatched: 6. Germline CDR1 MNHEY, CDR2 SVGAGI. This CDR3 region has 14 residues. This CDR3 is CASRLDRVTDTQYF. CDR3 in DNA: TGTGCCAGCAGATTAGACAGGGTTACAGATACGCAGTATTTT.

This sequence joins TRBV19 and TRBJ2-7; the D is unclear. The CDR3 length is 14 residues. The germline gives CDR1 LNHDA, CDR2 SQIVND (reference sequence). Trimming stripped 3 bases from V and 1 base from J, with 10 bases between. The CDR3 sequence: CASSITTRSYEQYF. The CDR3 DNA reads as TGTGCCAGTAGTATCACGACCCGTTCCTACGAGCAGTACTTC.

V usage is TRBV11-2 and J usage is TRBJ1-1; D is possibly TRBD1 (6 bases). Germline lookup yields CDR1 SGHAT and CDR2 FQNNGV. There are 13 residues in the CDR3. V lost 4 bases, J lost 4 bases, and 10 bases lay in between. Written as DNA, the CDR3 is TGTGCCAGCAGCTCCAGGGGTGCCACTGAAGCTTTCTTT. The encoded protein is CASSSRGATEAFF.

The CDR3: CASRGRGPADTEAFF. The CDR3 DNA is TGTGCCAGCAGGGGAAGGGGGCCCGCGGACACTGAAGCTTTCTTT. The chain carries TRBV6-1 and TRBJ1-1; TRBD1 matches at 7 bases. V lost 6 bases and J lost 3; bases outside the gene matches: 10. The CDR3 spans 15 residues. The germline V gene encodes CDR1 MNHNS and CDR2 SASEGT.

CDR3 nucleotides: TGTGCCAGCAGTGTTAGGGAGTATGGCTACACCTTC. Amino acid sequence: CASSVREYGYTF. The chain is built from TRBV2 and TRBJ1-2; D is undetermined. This CDR3 has 12 residues. Germline CDR1 SNHLY, CDR2 FYNNEI. The ends were cut back, 4 bases at V and 5 bases at J, with 8 bases in the middle.

DNA of the CDR3: TGTGCCAGCAGCCCCCGTGGGCCCCAAGAGACCCAGTACTTC. Protein product: CASSPRGPQETQYF. The chain has TRBV5-4 and TRBJ2-5; D not resolved. Trimming pared 4 bases from V and 1 base from J, leaving 11 bases between. Germline values: CDR1 SGHNT, CDR2 YYREEE (reference sequence). There are 14 residues in the CDR3.

The chain is built from TRBV7-2 and TRBJ1-3; D unresolved. The CDR3 sequence is 13 residues long. The V end lost 7 bases, the J end lost 5 bases, and 12 bases lay between the germline ends. Germline V gives CDR1 SGHTA, CDR2 FQGNSA. CDR3: CASTRTGRNTIYF. The CDR3 DNA reads TGTGCCAGCACAAGGACGGGAAGAAACACCATATATTTT.

This clone was counted once. The rearrangement links TRBV7-2 to TRBJ1-1; D is unclear. The ends were cut back, 3 bases at V and 6 bases at J, with 17 bases in the middle. Germline CDR1 reads SGHTA; CDR2 reads FQGNSA. The CDR3 is 15 residues long. In nucleotides, the CDR3 is TGTGCCAGCAGCTTCCGACCGGGGATGGAGGCTGAAGCTTTCTTT. Translating it yields CASSFRPGMEAEAFF.

The chain has TRBV28 and TRBJ1-2; D unclear. The CDR3 contains 13 residues. The germline CDR1 and CDR2 sequences are MDHEN and SYDVKM. V shed 8 bases and J shed 3 bases, with 13 bases lying between them. CDR3 coding DNA: TGTGCCAGCTACGACTTGGGGTACTATGGCTACACCTTC. Protein sequence: CASYDLGYYGYTF.

This clone was observed once. The chain is built from TRBV11-2 and TRBJ1-1; possible D gene TRBD1, 5 bases. V lost 4 bases, J lost 6 bases, and 18 bases lay in between. The CDR3 sequence is 15 residues long. The germline V gene has CDR1 SGHAT and CDR2 FQNNGV. CDR3 nucleotide sequence: TGTGCCAGCAGCTCCAAAGGGGTCTGGGGTTCTGAAGCTTTCTTT. Residues: CASSSKGVWGSEAFF. The complete variable domain, with remaining parts taken from reference TRBV11-2 and TRBJ1-1, reads EAGVAQSPRYKIIEKRQSVAFWCNPISGHATLYWYQQILGQGPKLLIQFQNNGVVDDSQLPKDRFSAERLKGVDSTLKIQPAKLEDSAVYLCASSSKGVWGSEAFFGQGTRLTVV.

The chain uses TRBV27 and TRBJ2-1; D unclear. Per the germline V gene, CDR1 is MNHEY and CDR2 is SMNVEV (reference sequence). The CDR3 is made up of 14 amino acids. Trimming stripped 6 bases from V and 4 bases from J, with 13 bases between. The DNA for the CDR3 is TGTGCCAGCAGCTACCTTAGCTCTTACAATGAGCAGTTCTTC. Its translation is CASSYLSSYNEQFF.

J is TRBJ1-1 and V is TRBV10-1, with unresolved D. Germline CDR1 and CDR2: WNHNN and SYGVQD (reference sequence). The CDR3 totals 10 residues. The germline V and J ends were trimmed by 9 bases and 5 bases, with 7 bases remaining between them. Written as DNA, the CDR3 is TGCGCCAGGCAGGAGACTGAAGCTTTCTTT. Amino acids: CARQETEAFF.

V is TRBV5-6 and J is TRBJ1-3, with no clear D. V lost 6 bases and J lost 0, with 13 bases in between. Per germline, CDR1 SGHDT and CDR2 YYEEEE. The CDR3 loop spans 15 amino acids. The CDR3 reads CASIPRGGSGNTIYF. The CDR3 nucleotides read TGTGCCAGCATCCCAAGAGGAGGCTCTGGAAACACCATATATTTT.

V gene TRBV5-4 combines with J gene TRBJ1-2; unclear D gene. V shed 0 bases and J shed 7 bases, with 10 bases lying between them. The CDR3 runs to 13 residues. Germline V gene lookup returns CDR1 SGHNT and CDR2 YYREEE (reference sequence). For the CDR3, the DNA is TGTGCCAGCAGCTTGGAGCCTGCTGGTGGCTACACCTTC. Its protein product is CASSLEPAGGYTF.

The DNA of the CDR3 is TGTGCCTGGAGTGTAGCCCTGGGGAGTTTTGGCTACACCTTC. Protein product: CAWSVALGSFGYTF. This sequence joins TRBV30 and TRBJ1-2; D is uncertain. The germline gives CDR1 GTSNPN, CDR2 SVGIG (reference sequence). The CDR3 totals 14 residues. Between the trimmed V and J ends, which lost 0 bases and 7 bases, there was a span of 15 bases. Full variable domain (missing parts from reference TRBV30 and TRBJ1-2): SQTIHQWPATLVQPVGSPLSLECTVEGTSNPNLYWYRQAAGRGLQLLFYSVGIGQISSEVPQNLSASRPQDRQFILSSKKLLLSDSGFYLCAWSVALGSFGYTFGSGTRLTVV.

This clone has only a few counts. The chain is built from TRBV30 and TRBJ2-1, with unresolved D. Trimming took off 4 bases at V and 8 bases at J, with 15 bases between the two ends. Germline V gene lookup returns CDR1 GTSNPN and CDR2 SVGIG (reference sequence). The CDR3 is 13 amino acids. DNA of the CDR3: TGTGCCTGGATGTCGGGTCTAGAGCATGAGCAGTTCTTC. This translates into CAWMSGLEHEQFF. Full variable domain (rest looked up from reference TRBV30 and TRBJ2-1): SQTIHQWPATLVQPVGSPLSLECTVEGTSNPNLYWYRQAAGRGLQLLFYSVGIGQISSEVPQNLSASRPQDRQFILSSKKLLLSDSGFYLCAWMSGLEHEQFFGPGTRLTVL.

The chain uses TRBV5-5 and TRBJ2-7; the D gene is possibly TRBD1 (5 bases). The CDR3 is made up of 14 amino acids. Per germline, CDR1 SGHKS and CDR2 YYEKEE (reference sequence). The V and J ends lost 0 bases and 4 bases respectively, with 11 bases between them. The CDR3 DNA is TGTGCCAGCAGCTTGGAGGACACTACTTACGAGCAGTACTTC. Encoded protein: CASSLEDTTYEQYF.

The chain is built from TRBV7-2 and TRBJ2-1; D call uncertain. In germline, CDR1 is SGHTA, CDR2 FQGNSA. The V end was cut by 4 bases, the J end by 9 bases, with 13 bases between. This CDR3 region has 13 residues. The CDR3 coding sequence is TGTGCCAGCAGCTCCCAAACCCAAGGTGAGCAGTTCTTC. Amino acid sequence: CASSSQTQGEQFF.

The J gene is TRBJ2-2, the V gene TRBV14; D is unresolved. The germline V and J ends were trimmed by 0 bases and 7 bases, with 6 bases remaining between them. CDR1 and CDR2 (germline): SGHDN, FVKESK. The CDR3 spans 13 residues. The CDR3: CASSQDFGGELFF. CDR3 DNA: TGTGCCAGCAGCCAAGACTTTGGCGGGGAGCTGTTTTTT.

The chain combines TRBV10-3 with TRBJ1-4, with TRBD1 matching over 7 bases. Germline V gives CDR1 ENHRY, CDR2 SYGVKD. The trim removed 0 bases at V and 4 bases at J, leaving 2 bases unmatched. The CDR3 runs to 15 residues. CDR3 DNA sequence: TGTGCCATCAGTGAGTCGGGGACAGTTAATGAAAAACTGTTTTTT. Its protein is CAISESGTVNEKLFF.

The DNA of the CDR3 is TGCGCCAGCAGCCCCCGGGACAGACACTACAATGAGCAGTTCTTC. Translation gives CASSPRDRHYNEQFF. This sequence joins TRBV4-1 and TRBJ2-1; 7 nucleotides line up with TRBD1. Germline CDR1 reads MGHRA; CDR2 reads YSYEKL. Trimming took 4 bases from V and 3 from J; bases not matched to a gene: 6. The CDR3 is made up of 15 amino acids.

The chain links TRBV7-2 to TRBJ1-1; 9 bases agree with TRBD1. V gave up 3 bases and J gave up 5 bases; unmatched junction bases: 4. CDR1 and CDR2 (germline): SGHTA, FQGNSA. The CDR3 runs to 14 residues. The CDR3 sequence is CASSLQQGATEAFF. The CDR3 DNA sequence: TGTGCCAGCAGCTTGCAACAGGGGGCTACTGAAGCTTTCTTT.

This clone appeared a single time. This sequence joins TRBV2 and TRBJ2-4; TRBD1 matches 8 bases. The trim removed 6 bases at V and 14 bases at J, leaving 15 bases unmatched. The germline V gene encodes CDR1 SNHLY and CDR2 FYNNEI. This CDR3 is built from 14 residues. The CDR3 DNA reads TGTGCCAGCAGCGAGGGGACAGGAGCGAGGTGGGAGTACTTC. Protein sequence: CASSEGTGARWEYF. Full variable domain (missing parts from reference TRBV2 and TRBJ2-4): EPEVTQTPSHQVTQMGQEVILRCVPISNHLYFYWYRQILGQKVEFLVSFYNNEISEKSEIFDDQFSVERPDGSNFTLKIRSTKLEDSAMYFCASSEGTGARWEYFGAGTRLSVL.

The J gene is TRBJ2-5, the V gene TRBV6-1; D remains ambiguous. V lost 4 bases and J lost 1, with 10 bases in between. The CDR3 spans 14 residues. Looked up from germline, CDR1 is MNHNS and CDR2 is SASEGT. The CDR3, as DNA: TGTGCCAGCAGTGTGACCGGGTTCCAAGAGACCCAGTACTTC. It translates to CASSVTGFQETQYF.

The J gene is TRBJ2-3, the V gene TRBV7-2, with 7 bases fitting TRBD2. Looked up from germline, CDR1 is SGHTA and CDR2 is FQGNSA. CDR3 size: 14 residues. Unmatched junction bases numbered 4, after V lost 7 bases and J lost 0 bases. CDR3 residues: CASTYSGSTDTQYF. Here the CDR3 DNA reads TGTGCCAGCACCTATAGCGGGAGCACAGATACGCAGTATTTT.

The V gene is TRBV5-1, the J gene TRBJ2-7, with D possibly matching TRBD2 (5 bases). The CDR3 extends over 14 amino acids. The V gene lost 2 bases and the J gene lost 0 bases, with 9 bases spanning the gap. The germline CDR1 and CDR2 sequences are SGHRS and YFSETQ. CDR3 nucleotide sequence: TGCGCCAGCAGCTTAGAGGGAAGCTCCTACGAGCAGTACTTC. Translating gives CASSLEGSSYEQYF.

The chain uses TRBV9 and TRBJ2-1, with 9 bases lining up with TRBD2. The germline V gene has CDR1 SGDLS and CDR2 YYNGEE. The CDR3 length is 17 residues. V was clipped by 4 bases and J by 4 bases; unmatched bases: 12. The CDR3 loop is CASSFSMASGVYNEQFF. For the CDR3, the DNA is TGTGCCAGCAGCTTTTCTATGGCTAGCGGGGTGTACAATGAGCAGTTCTTC.

CDR3 coding DNA: TGTGCCACCAGCCCGGTAGCCCCACAGACCTATGGCTACACCTTC. It codes for CATSPVAPQTYGYTF. The chain combines TRBV15 with TRBJ1-2; D gene ambiguous. Germline CDR1 and CDR2: LNHNV and YYDKDF (reference sequence). The V end lost 5 bases, the J end lost 4 bases, and 17 bases lay between the germline ends. This CDR3 is built from 15 residues. Filled out from reference TRBV15 and TRBJ1-2, the complete variable domain reads DAMVIQNPRYQVTQFGKPVTLSCSQTLNHNVMYWYQQKSSQAPKLLFHYYDKDFNNEADTPDNFQSRRPNTSFCFLDIRSPGLGDTAMYLCATSPVAPQTYGYTFGSGTRLTVV.

This chain links TRBV29-1 with TRBJ1-1; no reliable D call. In germline, CDR1 is SQVTM, CDR2 ANQGSEA. The V end lost 4 bases, the J end lost 2 bases, and 5 bases lay between the germline ends. The CDR3 has 11 residues. The chain's CDR3 is CSVARNTEAFF. For the CDR3, the DNA is TGCAGCGTTGCCCGCAACACTGAAGCTTTCTTT. Based on the CDR3 plus reference TRBV29-1 and TRBJ1-1, the full variable domain is SAVISQKPSRDICQRGTSLTIQCQVDSQVTMMFWYRQQPGQSLTLIATANQGSEATYESGFVIDKFPISRPNLTFSTLTVSNMSPEDSSIYLCSVARNTEAFFGQGTRLTVV.

This clone has more than one count but fewer than ten. The J gene is TRBJ1-3, the V gene TRBV10-1; TRBD1 agrees at 7 bases. The CDR3 is 13 amino acids. With V trimmed by 7 bases and J by 3 bases, 3 bases remained unmatched. Per the germline V gene, CDR1 is WNHNN and CDR2 is SYGVQD (reference sequence). The CDR3 sequence: CASTDRIGNTIYF. The CDR3 DNA reads as TGCGCCAGCACGGACAGGATTGGAAACACCATATATTTT.